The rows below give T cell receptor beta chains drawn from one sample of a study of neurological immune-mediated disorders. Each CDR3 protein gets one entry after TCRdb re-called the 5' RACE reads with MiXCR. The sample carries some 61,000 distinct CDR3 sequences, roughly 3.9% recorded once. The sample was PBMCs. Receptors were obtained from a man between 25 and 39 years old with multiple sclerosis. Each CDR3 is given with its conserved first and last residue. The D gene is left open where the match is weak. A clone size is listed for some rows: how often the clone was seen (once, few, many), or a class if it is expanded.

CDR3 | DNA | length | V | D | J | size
CASSQDSGGGKVDAF | TGCGCCAGCAGCCAAGATAGTGGAGGGGGTAAGGTCGATGCCTTC | 15 | TRBV4-1 | . | TRBJ1-2 | many
CATSRYSGGTYEQYF | TGTGCCACCAGCCGCTATAGCGGGGGGACATACGAGCAGTACTTC | 15 | TRBV15 | TRBD2 | TRBJ2-7 | many
CASSWADGYTF | TGTGCCAGCAGTTGGGCTGATGGCTACACCTTC | 11 | TRBV12-3/TRBV12-4 | . | TRBJ1-2 | many
CASSPQTSGGNTGELFF | TGTGCCAGCAGCCCACAGACTAGCGGGGGGAACACCGGGGAGCTGTTTTTT | 17 | TRBV7-6 | TRBD2 | TRBJ2-2 | few
CASSPPEQGTNQPQNF | TGTGCCAGCTCACCACCTGAGCAGGGAACCAATCAGCCCCAGAATTTT | 16 | TRBV18 | . | TRBJ1-5 | .
CSAGPWGGPETQYF | TGCAGTGCTGGCCCCTGGGGGGGCCCAGAGACCCAGTACTTC | 14 | TRBV20-1 | . | TRBJ2-5 | many
CATSRDWKGNTEAFF | TGTGCCACCAGCAGAGATTGGAAGGGGAACACTGAAGCTTTCTTT | 15 | TRBV15 | . | TRBJ1-1 | many
CASSVDPGTKVGELFF | TGCGCCAGCAGCGTCGACCCCGGGACTAAAGTGGGGGAGCTGTTTTTT | 16 | TRBV5-1 | TRBD2 | TRBJ2-2 | many
CASGRSQGGYEQYF | TGTGCCAGCGGGCGGAGTCAGGGGGGCTACGAGCAGTACTTC | 14 | TRBV9 | . | TRBJ2-7 | many
CASSSDPSRYGYTF | TGTGCCAGCAGCTCGGACCCTTCGCGCTATGGCTACACCTTC | 14 | TRBV7-2 | . | TRBJ1-2 | many
CASSVKTGNIYGYTF | TGTGCCAGCAGTGTTAAAACAGGGAACATCTATGGCTACACCTTC | 15 | TRBV27 | . | TRBJ1-2 | many
CSARDLLYGGAETQYF | TGCAGTGCTAGAGATCTCTTGTACGGGGGGGCGGAGACCCAGTACTTC | 16 | TRBV20-1 | TRBD2 | TRBJ2-5 | .
CASSPGTGGSPLHF | TGCGCCAGCAGCCCCGGGACAGGGGGTTCACCCCTCCACTTT | 14 | TRBV5-1 | TRBD1 | TRBJ1-6 | many
CASTRELAKNIQYF | TGTGCCAGCACCCGGGAGCTAGCCAAAAACATTCAGTACTTC | 14 | TRBV12-3/TRBV12-4 | . | TRBJ2-4 | many
CASRVTAGTGELFF | TGTGCCAGCAGGGTGACAGCCGGCACCGGGGAGCTGTTTTTT | 14 | TRBV12-3/TRBV12-4 | . | TRBJ2-2 | many
CASSLGSSTYNEQFF | TGTGCCAGCAGTTTGGGCAGTTCAACCTACAATGAGCAGTTCTTC | 15 | TRBV12-3/TRBV12-4 | . | TRBJ2-1 | few
CASSTGTSGDEQFF | TGCGCCAGCAGCACCGGGACTAGTGGCGATGAGCAGTTCTTC | 14 | TRBV5-1 | TRBD2 | TRBJ2-1 | many
CASSRTGSSYEQYF | TGTGCCAGCAGTCGGACTGGAAGCTCCTACGAGCAGTACTTC | 14 | TRBV2 | . | TRBJ2-7 | many
CASSSAGDTQYF | TGTGCCAGCAGCTCGGCTGGGGATACGCAGTATTTT | 12 | TRBV3-1 | . | TRBJ2-3 | many
CASSPDRLNTEAFF | TGTGCCAGCTCCCCGGACAGACTGAACACTGAAGCTTTCTTT | 14 | TRBV18 | . | TRBJ1-1 | once
CASSFSGRPYEQYF | TGTGCCAGCAGTTTTTCCGGGCGGCCATACGAGCAGTACTTC | 14 | TRBV27 | . | TRBJ2-7 | many
CASSVGYQETQYF | TGCGCCAGCAGTGTGGGGTACCAAGAGACCCAGTACTTC | 13 | TRBV10-2 | . | TRBJ2-5 | many
CSVVHRGRVEAFF | TGCAGCGTTGTTCACAGGGGGCGTGTTGAAGCTTTCTTT | 13 | TRBV29-1 | TRBD1 | TRBJ1-1 | many
CASSLVSRGGNTDTQYF | TGTGCCAGCAGTTTAGTTTCGCGGGGGGGTAACACAGATACGCAGTATTTT | 17 | TRBV12-3/TRBV12-4 | TRBD2 | TRBJ2-3 | many